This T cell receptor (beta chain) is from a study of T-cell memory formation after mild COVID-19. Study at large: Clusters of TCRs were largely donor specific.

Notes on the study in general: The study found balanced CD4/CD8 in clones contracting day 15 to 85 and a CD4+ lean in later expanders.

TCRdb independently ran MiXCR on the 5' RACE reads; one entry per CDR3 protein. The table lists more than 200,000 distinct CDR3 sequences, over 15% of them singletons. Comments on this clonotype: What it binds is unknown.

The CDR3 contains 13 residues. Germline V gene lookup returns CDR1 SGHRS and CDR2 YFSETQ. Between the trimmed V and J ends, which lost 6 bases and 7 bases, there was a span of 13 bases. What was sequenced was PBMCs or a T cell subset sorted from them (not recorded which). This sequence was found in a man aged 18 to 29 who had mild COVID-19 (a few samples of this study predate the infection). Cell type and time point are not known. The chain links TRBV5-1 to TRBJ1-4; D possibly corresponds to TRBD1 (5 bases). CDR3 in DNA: TGCGCCAGCACCCCGGGGGGGGGTGAAAAACTGTTTTTT. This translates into CASTPGGGEKLFF.